This paragraph covers one T cell receptor beta chain sequence. Its antigen is still unknown. Every sample gave at least 5 micrograms of total RNA when it was extracted. This sample is drawn from a study of blood T cells in healthy people across ages. Study-wide points: Roughly linear declines in TCR beta diversity per million T cells occurred with age. A strong correlation was seen between TCR beta diversity and naive T cell percentage.

A second PCR, run for roughly 7 to 12 cycles, used a sample-barcoded 5' primer plus a J-beta primer mix. Each CDR3 protein gets one entry after TCRdb re-called the 5' RACE reads with MiXCR. The sample yields roughly 800,000 distinct CDR3 sequences, nearly 60% seen once. This CDR3 spans 13 amino acids. Germline V gene lookup returns CDR1 DFQATT and CDR2 SNEGSKA (reference sequence). V was trimmed by 6 bases and J by 9 bases, leaving 19 bases between them. Sequences were obtained from blood. The rearrangement links TRBV20-1 to TRBJ2-3; D might be TRBD1 or TRBD2, each matching 5 bases. This sequence originates from a man aged 25-45 years in good health. The CDR3 here is CSAKAPGPRTQYF. The CDR3 DNA follows: TGCAGTGCCAAAGCACCGGGACCCCGGACGCAGTATTTT.